In its sample, the clone carrying this T cell receptor beta chain was seen a few times. This sample is drawn from a study of blood T cells in healthy people across ages. A second PCR, run for 7 to 11 cycles, used a sample-barcoded 5' primer plus a J-beta primer mix. A tag from a template-switch adaptor with 12 random nucleotides marked each cDNA molecule. In TCRdb, the 5' RACE reads were re-called with MiXCR into one record per CDR3 protein. Of about 1.8 million distinct CDR3 sequences listed, roughly 52% were seen once; the top ten hold 2.1%. This CDR3 has 9 amino acids. The germline V gene has CDR1 SEHNR and CDR2 FQNEAQ (reference sequence). Trimming took 3 bases from V and 13 from J, leaving 4 bases between them. The donors, healthy Caucasians from Russia, were aged roughly 6 to 90.

The chain has TRBV7-9 and TRBJ2-1; D not certain. The origin of this receptor is a woman between 40 and 50 years old in good health. Sequenced sample: blood. The CDR3 region has the DNA TGTGCCAGCAGCTTTGATCAGTTCTTC. It codes for CASSFDQFF.